This entry describes one T cell receptor (beta chain). As yet, its antigen is unknown. These data belong to a study of siplizumab effects on memory and regulatory T cells. Study-wide results and caveats: Naive T cells were seemingly more diverse than memory cells, and major contributions to the alloresponse seemed to be made by them. Alloreactive sequences traceable to unstimulated CD4+ memory cells declined significantly under siplizumab.

Trimming removed 2 bases at V and 2 bases at J, with 7 bases between. The germline gives CDR1 SNHLY, CDR2 FYNNEI. The CDR3 has 14 amino acids. Generated by immunoSEQ multiplex PCR, the TCRdb table keeps only in-frame clones and is missing some. The sample yields just under 85,000 clones, approximately 88% seen once. This TCR was sampled from a human donor in good health. This chain joins TRBV2 and TRBJ1-3; D gene ambiguous. The sequenced sample consisted of Tregs sorted from blood. CDR3 loop: CASSELIPGNTIYF. The DNA of the CDR3 is TGTGCCAGCAGTGAATTAATACCTGGAAACACCATATATTTT.